The 32 T cell receptor beta chains below all came from one sample that was sequenced in a study of T cell repertoires in cytomegalovirus infection. One entry per CDR3 protein, called by TCRdb with MiXCR from the reads. Among 200,000 to 300,000 distinct CDR3 sequences, over 8% were seen once, and the ten largest hold around 16%. Sequenced input: PBMCs. The receptor set was obtained from a human donor in good health (CMV status not recorded). Some clones in this sample may be carry-over from other donors' samples.

This clonotype was picked up a small number of times. The J gene is TRBJ1-5, the V gene TRBV12-5, with TRBD1 matching 7 bases. V shed 6 bases and J 11 bases; nucleotides not matched to a gene: 13. Germline values: CDR1 LGHNT, CDR2 FRNRAP. This CDR3 is built from 14 residues. The CDR3 DNA reads TGTGCTAGTGGCTCGGGACAGTGGACATCAGCCCAGCATTTT. Translation gives CASGSGQWTSAQHF.

This clonotype was counted at least ten times. This rearrangement joins TRBV6-2 or TRBV6-3 to TRBJ2-1; the match to TRBD2 covers 16 bases. Germline V gene data show CDR1 as MNHEY and CDR2 as SVGEGT. The CDR3 has 17 amino acids. Unmatched junction bases numbered 11, after V lost 6 bases and J lost 9 bases. The CDR3 reads CASRGGTSGRAHLEQFF. In DNA, the CDR3 is TGTGCCAGCAGAGGCGGGACTAGCGGGAGGGCCCACCTTGAGCAGTTCTTC.

With respect to this clonotype: Germline is not matched at one junction end, which may reflect a read error. This rearrangement joins TRBV6-5 to TRBJ1-1; no clear D. This CDR3 is built from 15 residues. Germline values: CDR1 MNHEY, CDR2 SVGAGI. CDR3 nucleotides: TGCGCCAGCAGTTACAACAGAGCCATGAACTCTAAAGCTTTCTTT. Residues: CASSYNRAMNSKAFF.

This clonotype was detected many times. V gene TRBV28 combines with J gene TRBJ1-2; D is ambiguous. V lost 7 bases and J 3 bases, leaving 18 bases between the germline ends. Germline CDR1 MDHEN, CDR2 SYDVKM. The CDR3 runs to 15 residues. CDR3 nucleotides: TGTGCCAGCATCCAAGGAAGGAGACTTGACTATGGCTACACCTTC. Its protein product is CASIQGRRLDYGYTF.

At least ten counts were recorded for this clonotype. The genes are TRBV7-8 and TRBJ1-2; possibly TRBD1 for D (5 bases). Germline lookup yields CDR1 SGHVS and CDR2 FQNEAQ. CDR3 length: 13 residues. The V end lost 5 bases, the J end lost 8 bases, and 15 bases lay between the germline ends. The CDR3 coding sequence is TGTGCCAGCAGCCTCACTCAGGGTAGGGGCTACACCTTC. Translated: CASSLTQGRGYTF.

The CDR3 sequence: CASSELLSYEQYF. Written as DNA, the CDR3 is TGTGCCAGCAGTGAATTACTCTCCTACGAGCAGTACTTC. The chain joins TRBV2 to TRBJ2-7; D is uncertain. The germline V and J ends were trimmed by 2 bases and 0 bases, with 5 bases remaining between them. The germline gives CDR1 SNHLY, CDR2 FYNNEI. CDR3 size: 13 residues.

This clonotype appeared once. The gene calls are TRBV19 and TRBJ1-5; 7 bases are a match to TRBD1. The length of the CDR3 is 16 residues. The V gene end was trimmed by 3 bases and the J gene end by 2 bases; junction bases not matched to a gene: 7. Germline loops: CDR1 LNHDA, CDR2 SQIVND (reference sequence). Written as DNA, the CDR3 is TGTGCCAGTAGTATCGGGACAGTTCGAGGCAATCAGCCCCAGCATTTT. As protein: CASSIGTVRGNQPQHF.

This rearrangement joins TRBV20-1 to TRBJ2-7, with D hard to call. Looked up from germline, CDR1 is DFQATT and CDR2 is SNEGSKA (reference sequence). The V end lost 0 bases, the J end lost 2 bases, and 11 bases lay between the germline ends. The length of the CDR3 is 14 residues. The CDR3 reads CSARDRQKPYEQYF. The CDR3 coding sequence is TGCAGTGCTAGAGATCGGCAGAAACCCTACGAGCAGTACTTC.

This clonotype was seen at least ten times. V is TRBV7-2 and J is TRBJ2-5; D remains ambiguous. The germline V and J ends were trimmed by 0 bases and 1 base, with 9 bases remaining between them. The germline gives CDR1 SGHTA, CDR2 FQGNSA. The CDR3 runs to 15 residues. CDR3 sequence reads: CASSLAAATQETQYF. CDR3 nucleotides: TGTGCCAGCAGCTTAGCCGCGGCAACCCAAGAGACCCAGTACTTC.

The rearrangement uses TRBV25-1 and TRBJ1-5; D is unclear. Deletions cut 2 bases from V and 7 bases from J, with 9 bases between. The CDR3 has 13 residues. From germline, CDR1 is MGHDK and CDR2 SYGVNS. DNA for the CDR3: TGTGCCAGCAGTGAAACTGGGAGGCAGCCCCAGCATTTT. Translated: CASSETGRQPQHF.

This clonotype occurred many times. The CDR3 here is CASSSVGRDTEAFF. CDR3 nucleotides: TGTGCCAGCAGCTCCGTCGGCAGGGACACTGAAGCTTTCTTT. The gene calls are TRBV7-9 and TRBJ1-1; a possible D gene is TRBD1 (5 bases). With 4 bases removed from V and 3 bases from J, the gap between germline ends came to 12 bases. This CDR3 has 14 amino acids. Germline values: CDR1 SEHNR, CDR2 FQNEAQ (reference sequence).

In the case of this clonotype: A much larger clone differs from this one at a single base, so this may be a read error. The CDR3 does not close with the conserved phenylalanine or tryptophan, likely indicating a read error. The chain joins TRBV7-2 to TRBJ2-1; TRBD1 is a possible D gene (9 bases). CDR1 and CDR2 from the germline V gene are SGHTA and FQGNSA. The CDR3 is made up of 16 amino acids. V lost 6 bases to trimming and J lost 8 bases, with 23 bases between them. The CDR3 DNA follows: TGTGCCAGCAGTCTCGGGGGGGGACAGGGTTGGGATGAGCAGTTCCTC. Its protein product is CASSLGGGQGWDEQFL.

The chain is built from TRBV10-2 and TRBJ1-5; D possibly corresponds to TRBD1 (6 bases). This CDR3 spans 13 amino acids. The V end lost 6 bases, the J end lost 1 base, and 7 bases lay between the germline ends. Germline CDR1 reads WSHSY; CDR2 reads SAAADI. The CDR3 region has the DNA TGCGCCAGCAGACAGGGAAGCAATCAGCCCCAGCATTTT. Amino acids: CASRQGSNQPQHF.

The table lists this clonotype with many counts. The chain combines TRBV7-2 with TRBJ2-3, with D perhaps TRBD1 (5 bases). Germline V gene sequence: CDR1 SGHTA, CDR2 FQGNSA. This CDR3 comprises 14 residues. V lost 3 bases to trimming and J lost 2 bases, with 9 bases between them. The CDR3 region has the DNA TGTGCCAGCAGCTTTCAGGGCCCCACAGATACGCAGTATTTT. The encoded protein is CASSFQGPTDTQYF. Drawing the rest from reference TRBV7-2 and TRBJ2-3, the complete variable domain is GAGVSQSPSNKVTEKGKDVELRCDPISGHTALYWYRQSLGQGLEFLIYFQGNSAPDKSGLPSDRFSAERTGGSVSTLTIQRTQQEDSAVYLCASSFQGPTDTQYFGPGTRLTVL.

This clonotype has only a few counts. The chain joins TRBV6-2 or TRBV6-3 to TRBJ2-1; D unclear. The CDR3 is made up of 10 amino acids. The V gene lost 5 bases and the J gene lost 5 bases, with 1 base spanning the gap. Looked up from germline, CDR1 is MNHEY and CDR2 is SVGEGT. The CDR3 DNA sequence: TGTGCCAGCAGTGACAATGAGCAGTTCTTC. Translation gives CASSDNEQFF.

At least ten counts were recorded for this clonotype. This chain connects TRBV7-2 to TRBJ1-2; D is unclear. Trimming cost V 3 bases and J 0 bases, with 11 bases left between them. CDR1 and CDR2 (germline): SGHTA, FQGNSA. The CDR3 is 15 residues long. The CDR3 protein is CASSFSTAANYGYTF. CDR3 DNA: TGTGCCAGCAGCTTCTCCACCGCGGCTAACTATGGCTACACCTTC.

In its sample, this clonotype was seen many times. The chain recombines TRBV7-2 with TRBJ1-3, with 8 bases aligning to TRBD1. Germline V gene lookup returns CDR1 SGHTA and CDR2 FQGNSA. The V gene end was trimmed by 3 bases and the J gene end by 0 bases; junction bases not matched to a gene: 7. The CDR3 consists of 17 residues. The CDR3 bases are TGTGCCAGCAGCTTTGACGTGACAGGGGCCTCTGGAAACACCATATATTTT. Its translation: CASSFDVTGASGNTIYF.

This clonotype was found many times. This chain uses TRBV7-2 with TRBJ1-4; 11 bases are shared with TRBD1. The germline V gene has CDR1 SGHTA and CDR2 FQGNSA. V gave up 3 bases and J gave up 4 bases; unmatched junction bases: 4. The CDR3 is 16 residues long. The DNA of the CDR3 is TGTGCCAGCAGCTTCGGGACAGGGGGGGTTAATGAAAAACTGTTTTTT. Translating gives CASSFGTGGVNEKLFF.

In nucleotides, the CDR3 is TGCAGTGCCGAGGGAGGGGGGGGCTACAATGAGCAGTTCTTC. Translation: CSAEGGGGYNEQFF. The chain recombines TRBV20-1 with TRBJ2-1, with D possibly being TRBD2 (7 bases). CDR3 length equals 14 residues. The V and J ends lost 6 bases and 3 bases respectively, with 15 bases between them. In germline, CDR1 is DFQATT, CDR2 SNEGSKA (reference sequence).

At least ten counts were recorded for this clonotype. The rearrangement joins TRBV7-2 to TRBJ2-7; D remains ambiguous. This CDR3 spans 13 amino acids. Deletions cut 1 base from V and 1 base from J, with 5 bases between. Germline V gene lookup returns CDR1 SGHTA and CDR2 FQGNSA. The CDR3 loop reads CASSLEISYEQYF. In DNA form, the CDR3 reads TGTGCCAGCAGCTTAGAGATTTCCTACGAGCAGTACTTC.

This clonotype was counted at least ten times. The V call is TRBV5-4, the J call TRBJ2-5; possible D gene TRBD1, 6 bases. This CDR3 is 13 amino acids long. The germline V gene has CDR1 SGHNT and CDR2 YYREEE (reference sequence). Trimming took off 6 bases at V and 5 bases at J, with 14 bases between the two ends. In DNA form, the CDR3 reads TGTGCCAGCACCATTACAGGGATCGAGACCCAGTACTTC. Amino acids: CASTITGIETQYF.

The table lists this clonotype with many counts. The chain couples TRBV19 to TRBJ1-1; tentatively, D is TRBD1 (5 bases). This CDR3 spans 16 amino acids. Between the trimmed V and J ends, which lost 4 bases and 0 bases, there was a span of 15 bases. In germline, CDR1 is LNHDA, CDR2 SQIVND (reference sequence). CDR3 DNA sequence: TGTGCCAGTAGTACAACCTCAGGGTCGGTGAACACTGAAGCTTTCTTT. Amino acid sequence: CASSTTSGSVNTEAFF.

The V call is TRBV20-1, the J call TRBJ1-6, with D possibly matching TRBD1 (5 bases). This CDR3 is built from 14 residues. The germline gives CDR1 DFQATT, CDR2 SNEGSKA (reference sequence). V lost 0 bases and J lost 13, with 16 bases in between. The CDR3 reads CSARERGGGGPLHF. In DNA form, the CDR3 reads TGCAGTGCTAGAGAGAGAGGTGGGGGTGGTCCCCTCCACTTT.

The genes are TRBV20-1 and TRBJ2-3; D not certain. Trimming stripped 0 bases from V and 1 base from J, with 8 bases between. Germline CDR1 reads DFQATT; CDR2 reads SNEGSKA (reference sequence). The CDR3 totals 14 residues. CDR3 protein: CSARDPVGTDTQYF. CDR3 nucleotides: TGCAGTGCTAGAGATCCTGTTGGCACAGATACGCAGTATTTT.

The table lists this clonotype with many counts. The chain uses TRBV28 and TRBJ1-1, with TRBD1 as a possible D gene (6 bases). The CDR3 sequence is 14 residues long. Trimming pared 8 bases from V and 1 base from J, leaving 14 bases between. Germline values: CDR1 MDHEN, CDR2 SYDVKM. In DNA form, the CDR3 reads TGTGCCAGCCGTGTAGGGGGACCGAACACTGAAGCTTTCTTT. It yields the protein CASRVGGPNTEAFF.

In this sample, this clonotype turned up many times. This chain uses TRBV19 with TRBJ1-1; D not resolved. V lost 7 bases and J lost 1, with 10 bases in between. CDR3 length equals 13 residues. Germline CDR1 is LNHDA and CDR2 is SQIVND (reference sequence). The CDR3 DNA follows: TGTGCCAGTAAGGTTGTCCCGAACACTGAAGCTTTCTTT. It is translated as CASKVVPNTEAFF.

This clonotype showed up many times. J is TRBJ1-6 and V is TRBV7-6, with a possible D match to TRBD1 (6 bases). Germline loops: CDR1 SGHVS, CDR2 FNYEAQ. Trimming cost V 8 bases and J 9 bases, with 17 bases left between them. The CDR3 length is 14 residues. CDR3 nucleotide sequence: TGTGCCAGCCGCCTACAGGGAATTGCTTCACCCCTCCACTTT. Translating gives CASRLQGIASPLHF.

This clonotype appeared many times. V gene TRBV7-2 combines with J gene TRBJ1-6; TRBD1 matches 7 bases. CDR1 is SGHTA and CDR2 is FQGNSA in the germline V gene. The junction had 15 bases not matched to a gene; V was cut back by 4 bases and J by 6 bases. The length of the CDR3 is 18 residues. CDR3 in DNA: TGTGCCAGCAGCTCCCCCGTAGCTGGACAGGCTTTTAATTCACCCCTCCACTTT. Translating it yields CASSSPVAGQAFNSPLHF.

This clonotype occurred many times. This sequence joins TRBV7-2 and TRBJ1-4, with D possibly matching TRBD1 (5 bases). Looked up from germline, CDR1 is SGHTA and CDR2 is FQGNSA. Trimming left V 2 bases short and J 3 bases short, with 10 bases between. The CDR3 covers 15 residues. CDR3 nucleotides: TGTGCCAGCAGCTTAAGGGGAGTCTCTAATGAAAAACTGTTTTTT. Its protein is CASSLRGVSNEKLFF.

This clonotype was detected only a few times. The chain is built from TRBV30 and TRBJ1-5; 10 bases fit TRBD1. Trimming removed 0 bases from V and 6 bases from J; junction bases left unmatched: 5. The CDR3 consists of 15 residues. Germline V lookup: CDR1 GTSNPN, CDR2 SVGIG (reference sequence). The CDR3 coding sequence is TGTGCCTGGAGTGTCCCCGGGACAGGGGTTCAGCCCCAGCATTTT. It codes for CAWSVPGTGVQPQHF.

In its sample, this clonotype was seen many times. V is TRBV25-1 and J is TRBJ1-2; TRBD1 matches 7 bases. The J segment lost 7 bases and the V segment lost 2 bases, leaving 4 bases of the junction unmatched. The CDR3 runs to 13 residues. From germline, CDR1 is MGHDK and CDR2 SYGVNS. CDR3 DNA sequence: TGTGCCAGCAGTGAAGAGGGGGCCGGTGGCTACACCTTC. Amino acid sequence: CASSEEGAGGYTF.

CDR3 bases: TGTGCCACCAGCAGAGTAGGCGGCCTTACCACAGATACGCAGTATTTT. This sequence encodes CATSRVGGLTTDTQYF. The V and J genes are TRBV15 and TRBJ2-3; no definite D call. CDR1 is LNHNV, CDR2 YYDKDF, per germline (reference sequence). Trimming cost V 1 base and J 2 bases, with 13 bases left between them. The CDR3 has 16 residues.